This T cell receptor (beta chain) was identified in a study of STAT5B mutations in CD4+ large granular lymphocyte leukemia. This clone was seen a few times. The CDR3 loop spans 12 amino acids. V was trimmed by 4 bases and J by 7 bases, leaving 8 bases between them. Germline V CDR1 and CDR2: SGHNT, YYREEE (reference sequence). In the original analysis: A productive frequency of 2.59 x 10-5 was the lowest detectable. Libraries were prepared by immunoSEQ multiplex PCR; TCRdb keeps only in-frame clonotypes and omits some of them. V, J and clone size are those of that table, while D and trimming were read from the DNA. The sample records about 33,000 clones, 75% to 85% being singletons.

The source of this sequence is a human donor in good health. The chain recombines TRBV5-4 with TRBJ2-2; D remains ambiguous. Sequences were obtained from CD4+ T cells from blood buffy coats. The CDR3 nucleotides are TGTGCCAGCAGCCCGATGATCGGGGAGCTGTTTTTT. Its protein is CASSPMIGELFF.